These 5 T cell receptor beta chains share one sample of origin, sequenced in a study of T-cell reconstitution after alpha-beta-depleted transplantation in children. A TCRbeta library incorporating unique molecular identifiers was prepared. Using its own MiXCR run on the PCR reads, TCRdb lists one record per CDR3 protein. The sample records about 160,000 distinct CDR3 sequences, roughly 11% being singletons. Sequenced material: PBMCs, taken before TCRalphabeta/CD19-depleted stem cell transplant. These receptors were taken from a boy aged 2 to 9 with acute myeloid leukemia, due to receive a stem cell transplant.

This clonotype showed up many times. The rearrangement joins TRBV7-2 to TRBJ2-1, with D unresolved. Germline V gene lookup returns CDR1 SGHTA and CDR2 FQGNSA. V lost 2 bases and J 8 bases, leaving 7 bases between the germline ends. The CDR3 has 12 residues. CDR3: CASSLRRYEQFF. The CDR3 nucleotides are TGTGCCAGCAGCTTACGCAGGTATGAGCAGTTCTTC.

This clonotype was picked up a small number of times. A much bigger clone sits one base away, suggesting this may be a read error. The rearrangement links TRBV27 to TRBJ1-6; D is uncertain. The CDR3 loop spans 13 amino acids. Germline V CDR1 and CDR2: MNHEY, SMNVEV (reference sequence). The CDR3 DNA reads as TGTGCCAGCGGTCAGGTTCGGGATTCACCCCTCCCCTTT. It yields the protein CASGQVRDSPLPF.

This clonotype was counted at least ten times. The CDR3 is CASSAGPRGGSYEQYF. The CDR3 DNA reads TGTGCCAGCAGCGCCGGACCTCGTGGAGGCTCCTACGAGCAGTACTTC. The rearrangement links TRBV7-8 to TRBJ2-7; a weak D match, TRBD2 (5 bases). The CDR3 spans 16 residues. V dropped 5 bases and J dropped 0 bases, with 17 bases sitting between them. CDR1 is SGHVS and CDR2 is FQNEAQ in the germline V gene.

There are many counts of this clonotype. The J gene is TRBJ1-2, the V gene TRBV6-5, with D hard to call. The germline V gene has CDR1 MNHEY and CDR2 SVGAGI. V lost 8 bases, J lost 5 bases, and 15 bases lay in between. CDR3 length equals 13 residues. CDR3 in DNA: TGTGCCAGCGTTTTCAGCGTCGGGTATGGCTACACCTTC. Protein: CASVFSVGYGYTF.

This clonotype occurred many times. The chain combines TRBV12-5 with TRBJ2-1; no reliable D call. The CDR3 contains 16 residues. Trimming took 0 bases from V and 2 from J, leaving 11 bases between them. Germline V gene data show CDR1 as LGHNT and CDR2 as FRNRAP. CDR3 sequence reads: CASGLVLGSPYNEQFF. The CDR3 DNA reads TGTGCTAGTGGTTTGGTACTGGGGTCACCCTACAATGAGCAGTTCTTC.